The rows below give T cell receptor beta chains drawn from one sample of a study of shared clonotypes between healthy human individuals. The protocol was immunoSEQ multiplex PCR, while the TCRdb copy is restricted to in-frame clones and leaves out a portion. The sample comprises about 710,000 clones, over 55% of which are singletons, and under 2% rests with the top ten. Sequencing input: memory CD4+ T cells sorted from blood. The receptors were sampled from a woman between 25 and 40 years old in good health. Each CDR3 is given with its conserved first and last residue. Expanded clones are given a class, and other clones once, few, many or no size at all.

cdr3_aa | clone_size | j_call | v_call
CATSLQGTEAFF | NA | TRBJ1-1 | TRBV15
CASSLSPNIQYF | NA | TRBJ2-4 | TRBV7-2
CASSVAAGVIYEQYF | NA | TRBJ2-7 | TRBV9
CASSLGLAGVSEQFF | NA | TRBJ2-1 | TRBV7-2
CASSQYKRRARNYGYTF | NA | TRBJ1-2 | TRBV23-1
CASTPRGSNQPQHF | NA | TRBJ1-5 | TRBV19
CASSPDPASGSYNEQFF | NA | TRBJ2-1 | TRBV25-1
CASSPRTKAGAVSTGELFF | NA | TRBJ2-2 | TRBV7-9
CASSRDPQNEKLFF | once | TRBJ1-4 | TRBV6-5
CASSYSNPRAYEQYF | NA | TRBJ2-7 | TRBV6-6
CASQDGGYGYTF | few | TRBJ1-2 | TRBV4-2
CASSSLGTRETGANVLTF | many | TRBJ2-6 | TRBV5-5
CASSSGRTYQNQGYEQYF | NA | TRBJ2-7 | TRBV28
CASSYYRTGGADTQYF | NA | TRBJ2-3 | TRBV6-5
CASSPMETASGNTIYF | few | TRBJ1-3 | TRBV5-1
CASSPGQGWTDTQYF | few | TRBJ2-3 | TRBV5-1
CASSPGGSRETQYF | NA | TRBJ2-5 | TRBV18
CASSLIGDYGYTF | few | TRBJ1-2 | TRBV19
CASSLQGAQHF | NA | TRBJ1-5 | TRBV11-2
CASSHGGASTDTQYF | once | TRBJ2-3 | TRBV6-6
CASSLATGFPRVEAFF | NA | TRBJ1-1 | TRBV5-1